A single sample is the source of the 13 T cell receptor beta chains below, sequenced in a study of metastatic and nonmetastatic thyroid tumors. TCRdb re-called the PCR reads via MiXCR. The sample shows 45,000 to 50,000 clones, approximately 20% of them seen only once. No treatment of any kind had been given to any patient before thyroid surgery. Sequenced sample: blood. The receptor source for this set is a male donor with papillary thyroid cancer or a benign thyroid nodule (not recorded which). Some clones in this sample may be carry-over from other donors' samples.

This clone has ten or more counts. This may be a read error, as it is one base from a much larger clone. Other DNA sequences from this sample encode an identical CDR3 as well. The chain carries TRBV9 and TRBJ2-1; 7 bases line up with TRBD2. The J segment lost 10 bases and the V segment lost 0 bases, leaving 10 bases of the junction unmatched. CDR3 length: 15 amino acids. Looked up from germline, CDR1 is SGDLS and CDR2 is YYNGEE. CDR3 DNA: TGTGCCAGCAGCGTAGGGGAGGGGCGATGGCACGAGCAGTTCTTC. This codes for CASSVGEGRWHEQFF.

This clone was picked up many times. The rearrangement joins TRBV5-1 to TRBJ1-4; TRBD1 is a possible D gene (5 bases). The CDR3 is made up of 17 amino acids. Between the trimmed V and J ends, which lost 4 bases and 8 bases, there was a span of 24 bases. CDR1 and CDR2 (germline): SGHRS, YFSETQ. The CDR3 bases are TGCGCCAGCAGCAGGGACGGCAGCCCTGATGTGGCGGAAAAACTGTTTTTT. It is translated as CASSRDGSPDVAEKLFF.

This clone was found many times. This CDR3 is also generated by other DNA sequences in the sample. The chain employs TRBV28 and TRBJ2-7, with D perhaps matching TRBD1 (6 bases). Germline assignment: CDR1 MDHEN and CDR2 SYDVKM. This CDR3 spans 13 amino acids. Trimming took off 6 bases at V and 4 bases at J, with 13 bases between the two ends. CDR3 region: CASSPGRGYEQYF. The CDR3 DNA sequence: TGTGCCAGCAGCCCCGGCAGGGGTTACGAGCAGTACTTC.

The chain combines TRBV29-1 with TRBJ2-5; TRBD1 matches at 8 bases. The V and J ends lost 7 bases and 5 bases, in that order; junction bases with no gene match: 12. The germline gives CDR1 SQVTM, CDR2 ANQGSEA. The CDR3 is 14 amino acids. This chain's CDR3 is CSAQPGQVGETQYF. CDR3 nucleotide sequence: TGCAGCGCGCAACCGGGACAGGTGGGGGAGACCCAGTACTTC.

In its sample, this clone was seen a few times. J is TRBJ2-7 and V is TRBV12-3 or TRBV12-4; D call uncertain. The CDR3 length is 13 residues. V lost 5 bases and J lost 2, with 10 bases in between. CDR3 sequence: CASSPYLTYEQYF. The CDR3 DNA is TGTGCCAGCAGTCCCTACCTTACCTACGAGCAGTACTTC.

This clone was seen many times. CDR3 DNA sequence: TGTGCCAGCCGTATGCGCGGTACTGAAGCTTTCTTT. Its protein product is CASRMRGTEAFF. The chain has TRBV19 and TRBJ1-1; D ambiguous. V shed 9 bases and J shed 5 bases, with 13 bases lying between them. The CDR3 consists of 12 residues. Germline values: CDR1 LNHDA, CDR2 SQIVND (reference sequence).

Many counts were recorded for this clone. The CDR3 does not close with the conserved phenylalanine or tryptophan, likely indicating a read error. It is unclear where the CDR3 begins or ends on the DNA, so no DNA is shown, and the CDR3 is as TCRdb lists it. The chain employs TRBV10-2 and TRBJ2-5. The CDR3 has 13 residues if both end residues are counted. CDR1 and CDR2 (germline): WSHSY, SAAADI. CDR3 protein: CASSGPTIRDPVL.

This clone appeared a few times. The CDR3 end shows no conserved phenylalanine or tryptophan, and so a read error is likely. The chain recombines TRBV20-1 with TRBJ1-5; 10 bases line up with TRBD1. CDR1 DFQATT and CDR2 SNEGSKA come from the germline V gene (reference sequence). The CDR3 covers 16 residues. DNA for the CDR3: TGCAGTGCCTCACCTCCGGGACAGGGGATCAATCGGCCCCAGCATTTG. Its protein product is CSASPPGQGINRPQHL.

The table lists this clone with many counts. This may come from a read error, since a much larger clone is one base off. The chain employs TRBV5-1 and TRBJ2-1; 7 bases map to TRBD2. The CDR3 is made up of 14 amino acids. V trimming: 7 bases; J trimming: 5 bases; junction bases outside the gene matches: 9. From germline, CDR1 is SGHRS and CDR2 YFSETQ. The CDR3 sequence: CASGGGRVDNEQFF. As DNA, the CDR3 is TGCGCCAGCGGAGGCGGGAGAGTCGACAATGAGCAGTTCTTC.

The gene calls are TRBV11-2 and TRBJ2-3, with D tentatively TRBD1 (5 bases). The CDR3 extends over 15 amino acids. Germline CDR1 and CDR2: SGHAT and FQNNGV. Trimming took 5 bases from V and 4 from J, leaving 16 bases between them. CDR3 in amino acids: CASSPLLTVADTQYF. In DNA form, the CDR3 reads TGTGCCAGCAGCCCACTCCTGACAGTCGCAGATACGCAGTATTTT.

This clone was observed many times. The chain combines TRBV11-3 with TRBJ1-5; D uncertain. V was shortened by 5 bases and J by 0 bases, with 8 bases between the two germline ends. Germline lookup yields CDR1 SGHNT and CDR2 YENEEA. CDR3 size: 14 residues. CDR3 residues: CASSRDGSNQPQHF. The CDR3 bases are TGTGCCAGCAGCCGCGATGGTAGCAATCAGCCCCAGCATTTT.

This clone was recorded at least ten times. A much larger clone sits a single nucleotide away, making a read error possible. The rearrangement joins TRBV3-1 to TRBJ1-2; D unclear. From germline, CDR1 is LGHDT and CDR2 YNNKEL (reference sequence). This CDR3 is built from 12 residues. CDR3 in amino acids: CTSSQATRGYTF. In nucleotides, the CDR3 is TGTACCAGCAGCCAAGCCACGCGTGGCTACACCTTC.

This CDR3 is CASSGNRQGGYEQYF. CDR3 coding DNA: TGTGCCAGCAGCGGAAACCGACAGGGAGGTTACGAGCAGTACTTC. The rearrangement uses TRBV9 and TRBJ2-7, with a weak D call TRBD1 (7 bases). The V and J ends lost 3 bases and 4 bases respectively, with 17 bases between them. CDR3 size: 15 residues. Germline loops: CDR1 SGDLS, CDR2 YYNGEE.